This T cell receptor beta chain came from a study of T cell changes during pregnancy in multiple sclerosis. This clone showed up just a few times. The CDR3 has 12 amino acids. Trimming removed 10 bases at V and 3 bases at J, with 11 bases between. Looked up from germline, CDR1 is LNHDA and CDR2 is SQIVND (reference sequence). Repertoires were generated with immunoSEQ multiplex PCR, while TCRdb's copy carries only in-frame clones and drops some. Of over 50,000 clones in the sample, 90% are singletons; the top ten hold around 2.3%. The chain uses TRBV19 and TRBJ2-3; possible D gene TRBD1, 6 bases. The source material was peripheral blood, sampled in the first trimester of pregnancy. The source of this sequence is a female donor in good health, enrolled as a control in a pregnancy study. CDR3: CATGQTTDTQYF. The DNA of the CDR3 is TGTGCCACCGGACAGACAACAGATACGCAGTATTTT.